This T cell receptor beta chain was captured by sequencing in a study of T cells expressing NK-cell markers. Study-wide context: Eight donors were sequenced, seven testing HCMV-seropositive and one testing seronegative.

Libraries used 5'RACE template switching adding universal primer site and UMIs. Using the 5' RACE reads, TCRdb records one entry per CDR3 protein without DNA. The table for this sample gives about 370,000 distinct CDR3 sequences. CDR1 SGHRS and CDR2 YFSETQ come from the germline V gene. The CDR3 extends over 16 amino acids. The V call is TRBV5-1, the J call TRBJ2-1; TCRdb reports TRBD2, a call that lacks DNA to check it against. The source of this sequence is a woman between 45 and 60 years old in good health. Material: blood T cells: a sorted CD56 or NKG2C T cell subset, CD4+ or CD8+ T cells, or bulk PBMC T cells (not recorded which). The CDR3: CASSLAGSGRVNEQFF.